These T cell receptor beta chains were read from a single sample in a study of blood T cell repertoires in COVID-19. Some clones are missing from TCRdb's copy, which holds only in-frame ones; the method was immunoSEQ multiplex PCR. The sample includes 200,000 to 250,000 clones, approximately 80% of them seen just once. Sequencing was carried out using PBMCs or T cells enriched from blood (not recorded which). These receptors all stem from a man younger than 45 with acute COVID-19. The CDR3 runs from the conserved cysteine through the conserved F or W. Each record gives: J gene, V gene, CDR3 protein.

J: TRBJ1-6; V: TRBV14; CDR3: CASSPRQDNSPLHF
J: TRBJ2-3; V: TRBV9; CDR3: CASSVFGGVTDTQYF
J: TRBJ2-5; V: TRBV5-1; CDR3: CASNLGGKEETQYF
J: TRBJ2-2; V: TRBV27; CDR3: CASSPQSGVGTGELFF
J: TRBJ1-2; V: TRBV6-1; CDR3: CASSESGDYGYTF
J: TRBJ1-2; V: TRBV29-1; CDR3: CSVEEGRGYTF
J: TRBJ1-2; V: TRBV2; CDR3: CASSEDRTGDGYGYTF
J: TRBJ2-7; V: TRBV27; CDR3: CASSPSTGREQYF
J: TRBJ2-7; V: TRBV5-1; CDR3: CASSATGDYEQYF
J: TRBJ1-1; V: TRBV6-5; CDR3: CASSLRAVNTEAFF
J: TRBJ1-2; V: TRBV5-1; CDR3: CASSSLQGVYGYTF
J: TRBJ2-5; V: TRBV11-2; CDR3: CASTSDRGWETQYF
J: TRBJ2-7; V: TRBV9; CDR3: CASSVAGGNSYEQYF
J: TRBJ1-3; V: TRBV28; CDR3: CASSLSGAGNTIYF
J: TRBJ2-2; V: TRBV11-2; CDR3: CASSLGRLEELFF
J: TRBJ1-1; V: TRBV10-2; CDR3: CASRAKDRLGGEAFF
J: TRBJ2-6; V: TRBV5-1; CDR3: CASSRGQGAIYSGANVLTF
J: TRBJ1-2; V: TRBV19; CDR3: CASSPGGGSGYTF
J: TRBJ2-1; V: TRBV7-9; CDR3: CASSPHRVGYNEQFF
J: TRBJ1-1; V: TRBV5-6; CDR3: CASSFLSEAFF
J: TRBJ1-2; V: TRBV5-1; CDR3: CARHDSYGYTF
J: TRBJ2-7; V: TRBV5-1; CDR3: CASSPQMQGNYEQYF
J: TRBJ2-1; V: TRBV4-2; CDR3: CASSQDRLAGASVEQFF
J: TRBJ1-2; V: TRBV4-1; CDR3: CASSQDGAGYGYTF
J: TRBJ2-7; V: TRBV16; CDR3: CASSQITPGGAYEQYF
J: TRBJ1-6; V: TRBV19; CDR3: CASSMSGTGSPLHF
J: TRBJ1-1; V: TRBV4-1; CDR3: CASSQAPWEGPDTEAFF
J: TRBJ2-7; V: TRBV21-1; CDR3: CASSNCSGLEEQYF
J: TRBJ2-7; V: TRBV5-5; CDR3: CASSLGGLLGEQYF
J: TRBJ2-7; V: TRBV9; CDR3: CASSVAGTGYYEQYF
J: TRBJ2-1; V: TRBV2; CDR3: CASSRGTSGGFWFDEQFF
J: TRBJ2-6; V: TRBV2; CDR3: CASRAFSSGANVLTF
J: TRBJ2-2; V: TRBV7-9; CDR3: CASSWGQGPTGELFF
J: TRBJ2-7; V: TRBV2; CDR3: CATTSLGGLSYEQYF
J: TRBJ2-3; V: TRBV7-6; CDR3: CASSLGLAGVDTQYF
J: TRBJ2-7; V: TRBV25-1; CDR3: CASSEGGAYEQYF
J: TRBJ2-3; V: TRBV2; CDR3: CASREGTSGGPDTQYF
J: TRBJ1-5; V: TRBV5-6; CDR3: CASSLAESQPQHF
J: TRBJ2-1; V: TRBV27; CDR3: CASSLSSYNEQFF
J: TRBJ1-2; V: TRBV19; CDR3: CASSITGRDGGYTF
J: TRBJ1-5; V: TRBV30; CDR3: CAWSVLTGNQPQHF
J: TRBJ2-1; V: TRBV5-1; CDR3: CASSPSSLSYNEQFF
J: TRBJ1-5; V: TRBV27; CDR3: CASRTGNQPQHF
J: TRBJ1-1; V: TRBV7-3; CDR3: CASSPRQGAEAFF
J: TRBJ2-1; V: TRBV10-3; CDR3: CAISESVVFSYNEQFF
J: TRBJ1-2; V: TRBV9; CDR3: CASSGSFSYGYTF
J: TRBJ2-5; V: TRBV9; CDR3: CASSSAQRGKGETQYF
J: TRBJ1-6; V: TRBV18; CDR3: CASSPAGVGNNSPLHF
J: TRBJ1-5; V: TRBV9; CDR3: CASSVDRYQPQHF
J: TRBJ1-3; V: TRBV6-2/TRBV6-3; CDR3: CASSRGFGGNTIYF
J: TRBJ2-3; V: TRBV9; CDR3: CASSVASVTDTQYF
J: TRBJ1-5; V: TRBV3-1/TRBV3-2; CDR3: CASSSAWGDQPQHF
J: TRBJ1-4; V: TRBV11-2; CDR3: CASSLSGSRAEKLFF
J: TRBJ2-6; V: TRBV19; CDR3: CASRDSPGANVLTF
J: TRBJ2-4; V: TRBV28; CDR3: CASSLEDRVKNIQYF